The 17 T cell receptor beta chains given below trace back to one sample, sequenced in a study of blood T cell repertoires in COVID-19 (dated by TCRdb to the early 2020s). The library came from the immunoSEQ multiplex PCR assay. The clones in this table, taken by TCRdb from immuneACCESS, are in-frame only. Not every clone is retained; where verified, under half of the shortfall comes from an unresolved V gene, and the cause of the rest is unknown. The sample table shows fewer than 200,000 clones, and under 85% are seen once. Approximately 1.3% of the sample rests with the top ten. The specimen was peripheral blood. The receptor source for this set is a man aged 55-75 years who had recovered from COVID-19.

J is TRBJ2-3 and V is TRBV7-9, with D possibly matching TRBD1 (6 bases). The CDR3 totals 15 residues. Trimming took off 1 base at V and 2 bases at J, with 10 bases between the two ends. Germline lookup yields CDR1 SEHNR and CDR2 FQNEAQ (reference sequence). In DNA, the CDR3 is TGTGCCAGCAGCTTAGGAGAGGGGGACACAGATACGCAGTATTTT. This sequence encodes CASSLGEGDTDTQYF.

The rearrangement links TRBV27 to TRBJ2-3, with D perhaps TRBD2 (5 bases). The CDR3 length is 20 residues. Germline-derived CDR1 and CDR2 are MNHEY and SMNVEV (reference sequence). The ends were cut back, 2 bases at V and 0 bases at J, with 24 bases in the middle. The chain's CDR3 is CASSLRVAYGRGPSTDTQYF. The CDR3 nucleotides read TGTGCCAGCAGTTTACGGGTAGCGTACGGCCGAGGGCCTAGCACAGATACGCAGTATTTT.

V is TRBV19 and J is TRBJ1-5, with 10 positions matching TRBD1. Unmatched junction bases numbered 5, after V lost 3 bases and J lost 3 bases. Germline CDR1 LNHDA, CDR2 SQIVND (reference sequence). The CDR3 sequence is 16 residues long. In DNA form, the CDR3 reads TGTGCCAGTAGTATGGACAGGGGGGAACCCAATCAGCCCCAGCATTTT. This encodes CASSMDRGEPNQPQHF.

This chain joins TRBV7-2 and TRBJ2-5, with D perhaps TRBD2 (5 bases). Trimming pared 5 bases from V and 5 bases from J, leaving 12 bases between. The CDR3 loop spans 13 amino acids. Germline CDR1 is SGHTA and CDR2 is FQGNSA. Written as DNA, the CDR3 is TGTGCCAGCAGCCCCCAGAGGAGGGAGACCCAGTACTTC. Translation gives CASSPQRRETQYF.

The rearrangement links TRBV2 to TRBJ2-5; 12 nucleotides agree with TRBD2. Germline V lookup: CDR1 SNHLY, CDR2 FYNNEI. After removal of 4 bases from V and 3 bases from J, the junction contained 6 bases not matched to a gene. This CDR3 region has 16 residues. The CDR3 loop is CASSGLRLAGEETQYF. For the CDR3, the DNA is TGTGCCAGCAGTGGACTCCGACTAGCGGGGGAAGAGACCCAGTACTTC.

This clone has just a few counts. V gene TRBV19 combines with J gene TRBJ1-1, with 12 bases identical to TRBD1. There are 17 residues in the CDR3. The J segment lost 3 bases and the V segment lost 9 bases, leaving 14 bases of the junction unmatched. Germline V CDR1 and CDR2: LNHDA, SQIVND (reference sequence). CDR3 sequence reads: CASKRGQGASLDTEAFF. The CDR3 nucleotides read TGTGCCAGCAAGAGGGGACAGGGGGCTAGTTTGGACACTGAAGCTTTCTTT. Full variable domain (rest looked up from reference TRBV19 and TRBJ1-1): DGGITQSPKYLFRKEGQNVTLSCEQNLNHDAMYWYRQDPGQGLRLIYYSQIVNDFQKGDIAEGYSVSREKKESFPLTVTSAQKNPTAFYLCASKRGQGASLDTEAFFGQGTRLTVV.

The V gene is TRBV2, the J gene TRBJ1-5; the D gene is possibly TRBD1 (6 bases). V lost 5 bases and J 5 bases, leaving 16 bases between the germline ends. CDR1 is SNHLY and CDR2 is FYNNEI in the germline V gene. This CDR3 has 15 amino acids. The CDR3 coding sequence is TGTGCCAGCAGTCCCATACAGGGAAGGGATCAGCCCCAGCATTTT. Its protein product is CASSPIQGRDQPQHF. Combining the CDR3 with reference TRBV2 and TRBJ1-5 gives the whole variable domain EPEVTQTPSHQVTQMGQEVILRCVPISNHLYFYWYRQILGQKVEFLVSFYNNEISEKSEIFDDQFSVERPDGSNFTLKIRSTKLEDSAMYFCASSPIQGRDQPQHFGDGTRLSIL.

The chain combines TRBV25-1 with TRBJ1-1; D is unresolved. Per the germline V gene, CDR1 is MGHDK and CDR2 is SYGVNS. The CDR3 is 14 amino acids. The ends were cut back, 3 bases at V and 4 bases at J, with 12 bases in the middle. The CDR3 protein is CASSDNSPPTEAFF. CDR3 in DNA: TGTGCCAGCAGTGATAATTCCCCCCCCACTGAAGCTTTCTTT.

This rearrangement joins TRBV10-3 to TRBJ1-5, with D hard to call. The CDR3 is 17 residues long. Per germline, CDR1 ENHRY and CDR2 SYGVKD. The germline V and J ends were trimmed by 0 bases and 0 bases, with 12 bases remaining between them. This CDR3 reads CAISESIFGNSNQPQHF. CDR3 coding DNA: TGTGCCATCAGTGAGTCGATATTCGGGAATAGCAATCAGCCCCAGCATTTT.

The V gene is TRBV3-1 (or the pseudogene TRBV3-2), the J gene TRBJ1-5, with 8 bases matching TRBD1. V was clipped by 1 base and J by 4 bases; unmatched bases: 9. The germline CDR1 and CDR2 sequences are LGHDT and YNNKEL (reference sequence). The CDR3 length is 17 residues. The CDR3 sequence: CASSQAAGGLRNQPQHF. CDR3 sequence (DNA): TGTGCCAGCAGCCAAGCGGCAGGGGGCTTACGAAATCAGCCCCAGCATTTT.

J is TRBJ1-5 and V is TRBV18; the match to TRBD1 covers 8 bases. The germline V gene has CDR1 KGHSH and CDR2 LQKENI. The J segment lost 7 bases and the V segment lost 4 bases, leaving 6 bases of the junction unmatched. CDR3 size: 14 residues. The CDR3 loop is CASSLGQGSQPQHF. The CDR3 nucleotides are TGTGCCAGCTCACTAGGACAGGGTAGCCAGCCCCAGCATTTT.

The chain joins TRBV6-4 to TRBJ2-3, with a weak D call TRBD2 (6 bases). Germline lookup yields CDR1 MRHNA and CDR2 SNTAGT. V lost 8 bases, J lost 2 bases, and 14 bases lay in between. This CDR3 region has 14 residues. The CDR3 DNA follows: TGTGCCAGCGGGGTCGGGGGAGCCACAGATACGCAGTATTTT. It codes for CASGVGGATDTQYF.

The chain links TRBV9 to TRBJ1-2; perhaps TRBD1 as D (6 bases). The V gene lost 1 base and the J gene lost 4 bases, with 20 bases spanning the gap. The CDR3 has 17 residues. Germline V lookup: CDR1 SGDLS, CDR2 YYNGEE. CDR3 residues: CASSVSEYVDSGYGYTF. The CDR3, as DNA: TGTGCCAGCAGCGTATCCGAGTACGTGGACAGCGGCTATGGCTACACCTTC. The variable domain in full, completed from reference TRBV9 and TRBJ1-2, reads DSGVTQTPKHLITATGQRVTLRCSPRSGDLSVYWYQQSLDQGLQFLIQYYNGEERAKGNILERFSAQQFPDLHSELNLSSLELGDSALYFCASSVSEYVDSGYGYTFGSGTRLTVV.

CDR3 protein: CASSQGGSGYTF. The CDR3 DNA follows: TGTGCCAGCAGCCAGGGGGGAAGCGGCTACACCTTC. The J gene is TRBJ1-2, the V gene TRBV7-2; TRBD1 agrees at 7 bases. This CDR3 has 12 residues. CDR1 is SGHTA, CDR2 FQGNSA, per germline. J lost 8 bases, V lost 5 bases, and 5 bases had no gene match.

This sequence joins TRBV7-9 and TRBJ2-7; TRBD2 matches 10 bases. Germline trimming cut 6 bases from V and 3 bases from J; bases unmatched to any gene: 5. The CDR3 has 14 amino acids. Germline CDR1 is SEHNR and CDR2 is FQNEAQ (reference sequence). In DNA form, the CDR3 reads TGTGCCAGCAGGTCGCTAGCGGGGGTCTACGAGCAGTACTTC. This codes for CASRSLAGVYEQYF.

The chain is built from TRBV7-2 and TRBJ1-6; TRBD1 matches at 9 bases. J gave up 8 bases and V 6 bases, and 5 bases lay outside the gene matches. This CDR3 spans 14 amino acids. CDR1 is SGHTA, CDR2 FQGNSA, per germline. The CDR3 DNA reads TGTGCCAGCAGGCCCGGGACAGGGCATTCACCCCTCCACTTT. This encodes CASRPGTGHSPLHF.

In its sample, this clone was seen many times. The CDR3 region is CAWSGPGLAGYNEQFF. DNA of the CDR3: TGTGCCTGGAGTGGCCCGGGACTAGCGGGATACAATGAGCAGTTCTTC. The V gene is TRBV30, the J gene TRBJ2-1; 13 bases match TRBD2. With 1 base clipped from V and 4 bases from J, the junction kept 4 bases outside the gene matches. The CDR3 runs 16 residues. Germline-derived CDR1 and CDR2 are GTSNPN and SVGIG (reference sequence).